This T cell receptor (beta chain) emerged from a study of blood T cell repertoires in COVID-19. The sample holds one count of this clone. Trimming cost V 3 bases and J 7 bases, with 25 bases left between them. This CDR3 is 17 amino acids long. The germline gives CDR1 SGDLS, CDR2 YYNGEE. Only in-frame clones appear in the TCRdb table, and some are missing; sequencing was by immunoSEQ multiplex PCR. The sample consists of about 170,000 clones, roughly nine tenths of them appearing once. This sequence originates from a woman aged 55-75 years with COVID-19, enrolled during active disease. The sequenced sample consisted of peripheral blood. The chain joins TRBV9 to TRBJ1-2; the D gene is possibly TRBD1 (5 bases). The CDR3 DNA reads TGTGCCAGCAGCGGGACACCTCTTGGGCCGGGCAAGTCTGGCTACACCTTC. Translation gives CASSGTPLGPGKSGYTF. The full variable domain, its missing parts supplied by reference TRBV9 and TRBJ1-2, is DSGVTQTPKHLITATGQRVTLRCSPRSGDLSVYWYQQSLDQGLQFLIQYYNGEERAKGNILERFSAQQFPDLHSELNLSSLELGDSALYFCASSGTPLGPGKSGYTFGSGTRLTVV.